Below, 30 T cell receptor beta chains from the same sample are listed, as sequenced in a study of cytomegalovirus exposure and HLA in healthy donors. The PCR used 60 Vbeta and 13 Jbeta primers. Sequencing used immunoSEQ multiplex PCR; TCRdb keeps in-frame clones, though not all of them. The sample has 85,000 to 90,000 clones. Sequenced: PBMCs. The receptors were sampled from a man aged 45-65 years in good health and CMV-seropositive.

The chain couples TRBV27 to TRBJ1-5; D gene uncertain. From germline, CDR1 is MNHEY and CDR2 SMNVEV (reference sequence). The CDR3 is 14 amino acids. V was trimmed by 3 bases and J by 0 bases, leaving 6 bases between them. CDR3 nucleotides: TGTGCCAGCAGTTTCGGGGATAGCAATCAGCCCCAGCATTTT. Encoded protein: CASSFGDSNQPQHF.

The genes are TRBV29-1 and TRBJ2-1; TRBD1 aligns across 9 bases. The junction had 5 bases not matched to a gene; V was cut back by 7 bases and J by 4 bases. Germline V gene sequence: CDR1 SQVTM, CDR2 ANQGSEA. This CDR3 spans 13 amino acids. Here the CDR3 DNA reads TGCAGCGCCCGACAGGGGGGTTACAATGAGCAGTTCTTC. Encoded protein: CSARQGGYNEQFF.

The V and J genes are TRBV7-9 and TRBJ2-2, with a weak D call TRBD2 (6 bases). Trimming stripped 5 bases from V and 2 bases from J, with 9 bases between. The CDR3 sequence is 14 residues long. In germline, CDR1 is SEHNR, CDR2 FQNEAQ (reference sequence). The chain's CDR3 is CASSATSNTGELFF. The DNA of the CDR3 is TGTGCCAGCAGCGCCACTAGCAACACCGGGGAGCTGTTTTTT.

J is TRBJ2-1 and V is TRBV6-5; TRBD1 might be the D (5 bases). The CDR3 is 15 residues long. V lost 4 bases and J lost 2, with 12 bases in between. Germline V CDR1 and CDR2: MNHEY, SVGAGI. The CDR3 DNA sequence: TGTGCCAGCAGTTTAAAGGGGCCCCCCTACAATGAGCAGTTCTTC. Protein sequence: CASSLKGPPYNEQFF.

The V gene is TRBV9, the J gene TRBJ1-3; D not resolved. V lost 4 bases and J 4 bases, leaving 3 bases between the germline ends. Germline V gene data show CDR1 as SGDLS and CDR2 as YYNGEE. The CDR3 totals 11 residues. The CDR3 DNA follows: TGTGCCAGCAGCTCGGGAAACACCATATATTTT. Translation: CASSSGNTIYF.

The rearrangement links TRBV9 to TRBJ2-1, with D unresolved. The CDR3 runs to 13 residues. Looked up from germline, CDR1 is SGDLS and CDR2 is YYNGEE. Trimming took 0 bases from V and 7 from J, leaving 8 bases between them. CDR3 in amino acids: CASSVDLVNEQFF. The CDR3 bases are TGTGCCAGCAGCGTAGACCTAGTAAATGAGCAGTTCTTC.

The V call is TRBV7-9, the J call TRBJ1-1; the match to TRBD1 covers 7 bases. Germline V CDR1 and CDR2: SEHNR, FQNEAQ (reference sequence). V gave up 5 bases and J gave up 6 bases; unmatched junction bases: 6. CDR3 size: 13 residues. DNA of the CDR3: TGTGCCAGCAGCCTGGCCGGGACAGCTGAAGCTTTCTTT. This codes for CASSLAGTAEAFF.

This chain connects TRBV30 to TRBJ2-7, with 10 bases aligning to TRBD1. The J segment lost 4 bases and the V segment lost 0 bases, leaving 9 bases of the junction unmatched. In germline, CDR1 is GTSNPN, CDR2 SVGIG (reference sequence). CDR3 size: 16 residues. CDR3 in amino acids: CAWSVPGTGVVYEQYV. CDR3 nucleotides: TGTGCCTGGAGTGTACCCGGGACAGGGGTGGTTTACGAGCAGTACGTC.

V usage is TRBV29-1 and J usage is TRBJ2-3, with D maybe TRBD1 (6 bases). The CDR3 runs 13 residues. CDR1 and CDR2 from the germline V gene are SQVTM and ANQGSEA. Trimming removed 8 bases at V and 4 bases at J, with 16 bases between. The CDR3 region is CSYNRAYADTQYF. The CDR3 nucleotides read TGCAGCTACAACAGGGCCTACGCAGATACGCAGTATTTT.

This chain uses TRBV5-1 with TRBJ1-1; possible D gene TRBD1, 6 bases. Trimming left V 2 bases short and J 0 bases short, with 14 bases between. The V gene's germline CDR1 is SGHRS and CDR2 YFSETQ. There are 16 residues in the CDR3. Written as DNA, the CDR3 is TGCGCCAGCAGCTTCCCCAGGGGAGAAATGAACACTGAAGCTTTCTTT. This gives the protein CASSFPRGEMNTEAFF.

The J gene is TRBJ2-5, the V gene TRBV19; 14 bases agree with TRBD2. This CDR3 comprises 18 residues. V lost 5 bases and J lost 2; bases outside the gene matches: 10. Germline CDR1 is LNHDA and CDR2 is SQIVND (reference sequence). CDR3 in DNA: TGTGCCAGTAGTGCCCGGACTAGCGGGAGGTTAGGGCAAGAGACCCAGTACTTC. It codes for CASSARTSGRLGQETQYF.

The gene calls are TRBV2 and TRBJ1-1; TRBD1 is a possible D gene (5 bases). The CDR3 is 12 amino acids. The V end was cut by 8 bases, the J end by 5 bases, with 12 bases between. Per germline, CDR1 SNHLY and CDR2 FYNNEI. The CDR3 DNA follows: TGTGCCAGCCGCGAAGGGGCGACTGAAGCTTTCTTT. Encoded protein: CASREGATEAFF. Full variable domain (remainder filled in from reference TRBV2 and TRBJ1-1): EPEVTQTPSHQVTQMGQEVILRCVPISNHLYFYWYRQILGQKVEFLVSFYNNEISEKSEIFDDQFSVERPDGSNFTLKIRSTKLEDSAMYFCASREGATEAFFGQGTRLTVV.

CDR3 region: CASSPSRDSGEKLFF. As DNA, the CDR3 is TGCGCCAGCAGCCCGTCCCGGGACAGTGGCGAAAAACTGTTTTTT. The chain carries TRBV4-1 and TRBJ1-4; 7 nucleotides agree with TRBD1. Looked up from germline, CDR1 is MGHRA and CDR2 is YSYEKL. There are 15 residues in the CDR3. V lost 4 bases, J lost 8 bases, and 10 bases stayed unmatched.

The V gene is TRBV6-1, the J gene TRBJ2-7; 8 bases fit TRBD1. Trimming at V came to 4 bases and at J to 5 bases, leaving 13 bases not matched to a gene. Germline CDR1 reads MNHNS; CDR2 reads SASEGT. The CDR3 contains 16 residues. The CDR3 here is CASSGTGTGRFDEQYF. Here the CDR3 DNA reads TGTGCCAGCAGTGGTACCGGGACAGGAAGGTTCGACGAGCAGTACTTC.

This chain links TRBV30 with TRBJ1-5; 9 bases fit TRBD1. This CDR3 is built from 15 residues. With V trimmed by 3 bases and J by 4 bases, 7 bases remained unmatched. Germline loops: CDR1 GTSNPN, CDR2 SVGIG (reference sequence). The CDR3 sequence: CAWSAGTGRNQPQHF. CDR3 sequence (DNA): TGTGCCTGGAGCGCCGGGACAGGGAGAAATCAGCCCCAGCATTTT.

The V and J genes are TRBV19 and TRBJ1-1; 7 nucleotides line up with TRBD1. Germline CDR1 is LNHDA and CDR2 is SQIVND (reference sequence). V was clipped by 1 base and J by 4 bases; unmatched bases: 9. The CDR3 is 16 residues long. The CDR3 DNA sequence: TGTGCCAGTAGTATAGGCCTACAGGGGATAAGCACTGAAGCTTTCTTT. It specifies CASSIGLQGISTEAFF. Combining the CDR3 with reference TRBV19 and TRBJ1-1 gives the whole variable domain DGGITQSPKYLFRKEGQNVTLSCEQNLNHDAMYWYRQDPGQGLRLIYYSQIVNDFQKGDIAEGYSVSREKKESFPLTVTSAQKNPTAFYLCASSIGLQGISTEAFFGQGTRLTVV.

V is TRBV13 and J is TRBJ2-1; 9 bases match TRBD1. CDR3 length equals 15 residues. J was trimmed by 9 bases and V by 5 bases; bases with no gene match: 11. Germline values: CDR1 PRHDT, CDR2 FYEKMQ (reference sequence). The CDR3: CASSTSGTGKGEQFF. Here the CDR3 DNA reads TGTGCCAGCAGCACCTCCGGGACAGGGAAGGGTGAGCAGTTCTTC.

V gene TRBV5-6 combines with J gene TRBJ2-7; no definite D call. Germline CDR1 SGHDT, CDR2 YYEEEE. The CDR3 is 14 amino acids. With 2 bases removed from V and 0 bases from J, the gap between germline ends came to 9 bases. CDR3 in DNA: TGTGCCAGCAGCTTCTTCTCCTCCTCCTACGAGCAGTACTTC. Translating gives CASSFFSSSYEQYF.

Here the CDR3 reads CASSSSGGQSTDTQYF. CDR3 DNA sequence: TGTGCCAGCAGCTCCAGCGGGGGACAGAGCACAGATACGCAGTATTTT. The chain combines TRBV9 with TRBJ2-3; weak D call: TRBD2 (8 bases). Trimming took off 4 bases at V and 0 bases at J, with 15 bases between the two ends. The CDR3 totals 16 residues. The germline V gene has CDR1 SGDLS and CDR2 YYNGEE.

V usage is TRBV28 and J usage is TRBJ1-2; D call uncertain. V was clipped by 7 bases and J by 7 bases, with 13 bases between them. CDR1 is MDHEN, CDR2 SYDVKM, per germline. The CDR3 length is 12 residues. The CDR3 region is CASTSPPSGYTF. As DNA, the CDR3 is TGTGCCAGCACCTCTCCTCCTAGTGGCTACACCTTC.

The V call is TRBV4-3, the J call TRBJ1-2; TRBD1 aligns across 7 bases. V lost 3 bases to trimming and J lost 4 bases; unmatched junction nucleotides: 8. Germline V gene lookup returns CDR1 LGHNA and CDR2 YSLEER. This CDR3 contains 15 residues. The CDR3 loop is CASSQSVGGGYGYTF. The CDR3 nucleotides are TGCGCCAGCAGCCAGAGCGTAGGGGGCGGCTATGGCTACACCTTC.

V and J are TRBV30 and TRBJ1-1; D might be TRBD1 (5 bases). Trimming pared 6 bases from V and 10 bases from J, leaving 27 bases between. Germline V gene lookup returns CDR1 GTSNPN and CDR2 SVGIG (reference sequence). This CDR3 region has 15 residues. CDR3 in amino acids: CACIRMGPRADAAFF. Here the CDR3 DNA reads TGTGCCTGCATTCGCATGGGGCCGCGCGCGGACGCAGCTTTCTTT.

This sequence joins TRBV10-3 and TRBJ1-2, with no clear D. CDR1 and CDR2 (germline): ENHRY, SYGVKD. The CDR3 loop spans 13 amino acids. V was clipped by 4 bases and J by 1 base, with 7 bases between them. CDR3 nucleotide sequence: TGTGCCATCAGTGGAGGGTTTAACTATGGCTACACCTTC. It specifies CAISGGFNYGYTF.

DNA of the CDR3: TGTGCCACTATACAGGGTTCGAACACTGAAGCTTTCTTT. This translates into CATIQGSNTEAFF. This chain links TRBV10-3 with TRBJ1-1; the D gene is possibly TRBD1 (6 bases). Deletions cut 10 bases from V and 1 base from J, with 13 bases between. The CDR3 length is 13 residues. Germline loops: CDR1 ENHRY, CDR2 SYGVKD.

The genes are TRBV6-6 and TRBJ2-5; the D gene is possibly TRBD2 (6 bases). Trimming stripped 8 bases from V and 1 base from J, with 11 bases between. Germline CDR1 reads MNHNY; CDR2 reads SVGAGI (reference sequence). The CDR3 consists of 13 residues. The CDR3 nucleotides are TGTGCCAGCGTCCGGGACTTCCAAGAGACCCAGTACTTC. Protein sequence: CASVRDFQETQYF.

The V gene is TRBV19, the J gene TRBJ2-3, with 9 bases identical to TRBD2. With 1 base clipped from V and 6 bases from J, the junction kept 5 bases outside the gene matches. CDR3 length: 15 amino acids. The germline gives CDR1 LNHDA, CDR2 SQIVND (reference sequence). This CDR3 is CASSIVGTSLDTQYF. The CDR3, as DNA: TGTGCCAGTAGTATAGTGGGGACTAGCCTGGATACGCAGTATTTT.

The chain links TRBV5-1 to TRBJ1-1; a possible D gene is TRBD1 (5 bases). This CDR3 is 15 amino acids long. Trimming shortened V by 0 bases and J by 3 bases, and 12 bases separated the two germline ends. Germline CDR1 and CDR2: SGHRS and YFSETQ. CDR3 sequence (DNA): TGCGCCAGCAGCTTGGAGGGGTCAAGATACACTGAAGCTTTCTTT. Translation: CASSLEGSRYTEAFF.

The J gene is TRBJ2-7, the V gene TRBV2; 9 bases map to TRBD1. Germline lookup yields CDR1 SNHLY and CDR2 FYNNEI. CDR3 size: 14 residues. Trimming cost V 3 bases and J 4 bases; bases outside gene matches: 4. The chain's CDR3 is CASSESGQGYEQYV. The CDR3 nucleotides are TGTGCCAGCAGTGAGTCAGGACAGGGGTACGAGCAGTACGTC.

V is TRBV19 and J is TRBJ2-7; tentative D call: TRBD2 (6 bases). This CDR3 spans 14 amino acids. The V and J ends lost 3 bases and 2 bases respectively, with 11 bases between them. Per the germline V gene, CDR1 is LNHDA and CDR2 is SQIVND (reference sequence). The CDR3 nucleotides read TGTGCCAGTAGTATCACAGCGGGCACCTACGAGCAGTACGTC. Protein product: CASSITAGTYEQYV.

CDR3 in DNA: TGTGCCAGTAGTACGGGACTAGCGGGAGAGGCCCTCCCGGCCAACGTCCTGACTTTC. Its translation: CASSTGLAGEALPANVLTF. V and J are TRBV19 and TRBJ2-6, with 14 bases lining up with TRBD2. Germline trimming cut 4 bases from V and 6 bases from J; bases unmatched to any gene: 11. Germline V lookup: CDR1 LNHDA, CDR2 SQIVND (reference sequence). There are 19 residues in the CDR3. Together with reference TRBV19 and TRBJ2-6, the CDR3 gives the full variable domain: DGGITQSPKYLFRKEGQNVTLSCEQNLNHDAMYWYRQDPGQGLRLIYYSQIVNDFQKGDIAEGYSVSREKKESFPLTVTSAQKNPTAFYLCASSTGLAGEALPANVLTFGAGSRLTVL.